The 21 T cell receptor beta chains below were found in one sample sequenced in a study of PD-1 blockade in mismatch repair-deficient tumors. Clones were read by immunoSEQ multiplex PCR, and TCRdb kept only the in-frame ones, dropping some. Of 95,000 to 150,000 clones listed, approximately 86% are singletons. Specimen: peripheral blood, collected 44 weeks after starting pembrolizumab. These receptors were collected from an adult with mismatch repair-deficient cancer.

The rearrangement joins TRBV4-1 to TRBJ2-7, with 7 bases that match TRBD2. Germline assignment: CDR1 MGHRA and CDR2 YSYEKL. The V gene end was trimmed by 5 bases and the J gene end by 3 bases; junction bases not matched to a gene: 10. CDR3 size: 15 residues. DNA of the CDR3: TGCGCCAGCAGCTCCTTACCGGGGGGTCGCTACGAGCAGTACTTC. As protein: CASSSLPGGRYEQYF.

The table lists this clone with a count of one. The rearrangement uses TRBV5-1 and TRBJ2-7; 9 bases fit TRBD2. The CDR3 loop spans 21 amino acids. The germline V gene has CDR1 SGHRS and CDR2 YFSETQ. The V segment lost 0 bases and the J segment 1 base; nucleotides outside the gene matches: 20. For the CDR3, the DNA is TGCGCCAGCAGCTTGGTCGGTACAGGGGTGATTAGCGGGAGCAGGTCCTACGAGCAGTACTTC. This codes for CASSLVGTGVISGSRSYEQYF.

The chain combines TRBV11-2 with TRBJ2-7; unclear D gene. This CDR3 has 13 amino acids. Trimming left V 5 bases short and J 3 bases short, with 11 bases between. Germline-derived CDR1 and CDR2 are SGHAT and FQNNGV. CDR3 DNA: TGTGCCAGCAGCGTCAACTGGAACTACGAGCAGTACTTC. It is translated as CASSVNWNYEQYF.

The J gene is TRBJ2-1, the V gene TRBV10-2, with 9 bases fitting TRBD2. The CDR3 is made up of 14 amino acids. Looked up from germline, CDR1 is WSHSY and CDR2 is SAAADI. Trimming removed 7 bases from V and 7 bases from J; junction bases left unmatched: 8. This CDR3 reads CASTPGLARNEQFF. CDR3 coding DNA: TGCGCCAGCACCCCGGGACTAGCTAGGAATGAGCAGTTCTTC.

The chain links TRBV4-2 to TRBJ2-7, with TRBD1 as a possible D gene (6 bases). The CDR3 extends over 15 amino acids. Trimming stripped 1 base from V and 1 base from J, with 11 bases between. Germline-derived CDR1 and CDR2 are LGHNA and YNFKEQ. CDR3 region: CASSQVRDTSYEQYF. The DNA of the CDR3 is TGTGCCAGCAGCCAAGTCCGGGACACGTCCTACGAGCAGTACTTC.

The V and J genes are TRBV10-3 and TRBJ1-2; the D gene is possibly TRBD1 (5 bases). The length of the CDR3 is 15 residues. Germline CDR1 ENHRY, CDR2 SYGVKD. Trimming removed 6 bases from V and 4 bases from J, with 18 bases in between. The CDR3 is CAISAGPRDGYGYTF. DNA for the CDR3: TGTGCCATCAGCGCGGGACCCCGGGACGGCTATGGCTACACCTTC.

This clone was observed once. The chain employs TRBV5-5 and TRBJ2-7; TRBD1 aligns across 11 bases. Germline values: CDR1 SGHKS, CDR2 YYEKEE (reference sequence). The CDR3 is 17 amino acids. Losses at the gene ends were 2 bases for V and 3 bases for J; bases not matched to a gene: 10. The CDR3 DNA reads TGTGCCAGCAGCTTTCGTCCGGGACAGGGGGAGTTCTACGAGCAGTACTTC. Translation gives CASSFRPGQGEFYEQYF.

The chain carries TRBV4-3 and TRBJ2-1; tentative D call: TRBD2 (5 bases). Germline CDR1 and CDR2: LGHNA and YSLEER. This CDR3 spans 15 amino acids. V shed 0 bases and J shed 5 bases, with 11 bases lying between them. Here the CDR3 reads CASSQDWTEDNEQFF. CDR3 DNA sequence: TGCGCCAGCAGCCAAGATTGGACTGAAGACAATGAGCAGTTCTTC.

This clone was recorded only once. The chain couples TRBV19 to TRBJ2-3; D may match TRBD1 or TRBD2 (5 bases each). The V gene's germline CDR1 is LNHDA and CDR2 SQIVND (reference sequence). CDR3 length: 16 residues. The V gene lost 6 bases and the J gene lost 5 bases, with 21 bases spanning the gap. CDR3 residues: CASSPRDGRHLDTQYF. The CDR3 DNA sequence: TGTGCCAGTAGCCCCAGGGACGGCCGCCACCTAGATACGCAGTATTTT.

The V call is TRBV6-6, the J call TRBJ2-5, with D unclear. Germline V CDR1 and CDR2: MNHNY, SVGAGI (reference sequence). V lost 8 bases and J 3 bases, leaving 4 bases between the germline ends. This CDR3 comprises 10 residues. In nucleotides, the CDR3 is TGTGCCAGCGGCAAAGAGACCCAGTACTTC. Translating it yields CASGKETQYF.

The chain joins TRBV30 to TRBJ2-6, with 10 bases lining up with TRBD2. The CDR3 has 16 residues. Per the germline V gene, CDR1 is GTSNPN and CDR2 is SVGIG (reference sequence). V lost 4 bases to trimming and J lost 1 base; unmatched junction nucleotides: 4. The DNA for the CDR3 is TGTGCCTGGACCCGAGCGGGAGGGTCTGGGGCCAACGTCCTGACTTTC. As protein: CAWTRAGGSGANVLTF.

V gene TRBV7-6 combines with J gene TRBJ2-1; TRBD2 matches 10 bases. Germline V gene lookup returns CDR1 SGHVS and CDR2 FNYEAQ. The CDR3 is 14 residues long. Trimming at V came to 2 bases and at J to 8 bases, leaving 3 bases not matched to a gene. This CDR3 is CASSLTSGNDEQFF. CDR3 coding DNA: TGTGCCAGCAGCTTAACTAGCGGGAATGATGAGCAGTTCTTC. Combining the CDR3 with reference TRBV7-6 and TRBJ2-1 gives the whole variable domain GAGVSQSPRYKVTKRGQDVALRCDPISGHVSLYWYRQALGQGPEFLTYFNYEAQQDKSGLPNDRFSAERPEGSISTLTIQRTEQRDSAMYRCASSLTSGNDEQFFGPGTRLTVL.

The J gene is TRBJ2-7, the V gene TRBV4-1; TRBD1 matches at 9 bases. Germline-derived CDR1 and CDR2 are MGHRA and YSYEKL. This CDR3 is 15 amino acids long. V gave up 1 base and J gave up 3 bases; unmatched junction bases: 4. The CDR3 here is CASSQGQGEIYEQYF. The CDR3 coding sequence is TGCGCCAGCAGCCAAGGACAGGGGGAAATCTACGAGCAGTACTTC.

V gene TRBV27 combines with J gene TRBJ1-1; D is ambiguous. The CDR3 contains 11 residues. Germline CDR1 is MNHEY and CDR2 is SMNVEV (reference sequence). V was cut by 1 base and J by 4 bases, with 1 base left in between. CDR3 protein: CASSLFTEAFF. CDR3 nucleotides: TGTGCCAGCAGTTTATTCACTGAAGCTTTCTTT.

The chain combines TRBV7-2 with TRBJ1-1, with TRBD1 as a possible D gene (6 bases). Germline CDR1 is SGHTA and CDR2 is FQGNSA. The CDR3 loop spans 15 amino acids. The V end lost 1 base, the J end lost 1 base, and 10 bases lay between the germline ends. The CDR3 loop is CASSLGGAGNTEAFF. Here the CDR3 DNA reads TGTGCCAGCAGCTTAGGGGGGGCGGGGAACACTGAAGCTTTCTTT.

This clone has a single count. The chain combines TRBV6-6 with TRBJ2-3; 11 positions match TRBD2. The germline V gene encodes CDR1 MNHNY and CDR2 SVGAGI (reference sequence). The CDR3 length is 16 residues. Trimming removed 6 bases from V and 2 bases from J; junction bases left unmatched: 7. CDR3 in amino acids: CASRRLAGRPTDTQYF. CDR3 nucleotide sequence: TGTGCCAGCAGAAGACTAGCGGGGAGGCCCACAGATACGCAGTATTTT.

V gene TRBV27 combines with J gene TRBJ2-3; D is unresolved. The germline V gene encodes CDR1 MNHEY and CDR2 SMNVEV (reference sequence). The CDR3 runs to 14 residues. V lost 0 bases to trimming and J lost 3 bases, with 7 bases between them. The CDR3 DNA is TGTGCCAGCAGTTTATCGGTAGGGACAGATACGCAGTATTTT. Amino acids: CASSLSVGTDTQYF.

The V gene is TRBV19, the J gene TRBJ1-2; D call uncertain. CDR3 length: 12 residues. V lost 8 bases to trimming and J lost 3 bases, with 10 bases between them. Germline CDR1 and CDR2: LNHDA and SQIVND (reference sequence). The CDR3 nucleotides read TGTGCCAGTGGAAGATCAGACTATGGCTACACCTTC. As protein: CASGRSDYGYTF. Variable domain in full (rest from reference TRBV19 and TRBJ1-2): DGGITQSPKYLFRKEGQNVTLSCEQNLNHDAMYWYRQDPGQGLRLIYYSQIVNDFQKGDIAEGYSVSREKKESFPLTVTSAQKNPTAFYLCASGRSDYGYTFGSGTRLTVV.

This clone was seen more than once but under ten times. This chain joins TRBV7-9 and TRBJ1-2; D unclear. The V end lost 0 bases, the J end lost 5 bases, and 10 bases lay between the germline ends. CDR3 length: 14 residues. CDR1 SEHNR and CDR2 FQNEAQ come from the germline V gene (reference sequence). Written as DNA, the CDR3 is TGTGCCAGCAGCTTAGCAGGCCTGAAGTATGGCTACACCTTC. Its translation is CASSLAGLKYGYTF. Based on the CDR3 plus reference TRBV7-9 and TRBJ1-2, the full variable domain is DTGVSQNPRHKITKRGQNVTFRCDPISEHNRLYWYRQTLGQGPEFLTYFQNEAQLEKSRLLSDRFSAERPKGSFSTLEIQRTEQGDSAMYLCASSLAGLKYGYTFGSGTRLTVV.

This rearrangement joins TRBV7-6 to TRBJ1-2; TRBD1 matches 8 bases. The ends lost 5 bases at V and 7 bases at J; junction bases unmatched: 15. CDR3 length equals 16 residues. Germline V lookup: CDR1 SGHVS, CDR2 FNYEAQ. The CDR3 region has the DNA TGTGCCAGCAGCCTTCAACCCGGACAGGGCTCCAGTGGCTACACCTTC. Translated, it gives CASSLQPGQGSSGYTF.

This chain uses TRBV7-9 with TRBJ2-1, with 9 bases that match TRBD1. V dropped 4 bases and J dropped 4; count of bases not matched to a gene: 8. The CDR3 runs to 16 residues. In germline, CDR1 is SEHNR, CDR2 FQNEAQ (reference sequence). The CDR3 DNA reads as TGTGCCAGCAGCTCCAACCGGGACAGGGCTTACAATGAGCAGTTCTTC. Its translation is CASSSNRDRAYNEQFF.